Sequencing of this T cell receptor beta chain was carried out in a study of blood T cell repertoires in COVID-19. The repertoire was sequenced with immunoSEQ multiplex PCR; TCRdb's copy has only in-frame clones and lacks some. The sample yields more than 300,000 clones, around 87% seen once. This clone was recorded once. Sequenced material: PBMCs or T cells enriched from blood (not recorded which). The origin of this receptor is a man in his forties or fifties in a cohort exposed to, infected with or recovered from COVID-19 (not recorded which).

CDR3 bases: TGCGCCAGCAGCTTGGCCACGGGGTACACCGGGGAGCTGTTTTTT. Protein sequence: CASSLATGYTGELFF. The chain couples TRBV5-1 to TRBJ2-2; D might be TRBD2 (5 bases). Germline lookup yields CDR1 SGHRS and CDR2 YFSETQ. The CDR3 totals 15 residues. Trimming cost V 0 bases and J 3 bases, with 9 bases left between them.